These 12 T cell receptor beta chains share one sample of origin, sequenced in a study of Ad26.COV2.S vaccination and SARS-CoV-2 variants. The treatment is: some 20 received Ad26.COV2.S at low or high dose, single or two shots; 5 received placebo; per-sample allocation not given. Day 63 after the first injection of vaccine or placebo was the sampling time. Method: immunoSEQ multiplex PCR; TCRdb's copy keeps in-frame clones and lacks some. Of roughly 300,000 clones listed, approximately 86% were seen once; the top ten hold roughly a tenth. The source was peripheral blood, collected in a trial of Ad26.COV2.S vaccine versus placebo. All receptors come from a person aged 18-65 years who received the Ad26.COV2.S COVID-19 vaccine or a placebo.

J is TRBJ1-2 and V is TRBV5-3, with 12 bases matching TRBD1. TRBV5-3 is assigned to the ORF class and has an uncertain function. The CDR3 is 17 residues long. The junction had 10 bases not matched to a gene; V was cut back by 4 bases and J by 3 bases. The CDR3: CARSPRDRGRIDYGYTF. CDR3 nucleotides: TGTGCCAGAAGCCCGCGGGACAGGGGGCGTATTGACTATGGCTACACCTTC.

The rearrangement links TRBV19 to TRBJ2-1, with unresolved D. In germline, CDR1 is LNHDA, CDR2 SQIVND (reference sequence). The CDR3 length is 16 residues. Trimming cost V 3 bases and J 0 bases, with 12 bases left between them. The CDR3 reads CASSISGEGSYNEQFF. The DNA of the CDR3 is TGTGCCAGTAGTATTAGTGGGGAAGGCTCCTACAATGAGCAGTTCTTC.

V gene TRBV4-3 combines with J gene TRBJ2-5, with no clear D. V was cut by 0 bases and J by 3 bases, with 14 bases left in between. CDR3 length: 16 amino acids. Germline V CDR1 and CDR2: LGHNA, YSLEER. CDR3 protein: CASSQEAGWQKETQYF. CDR3 bases: TGCGCCAGCAGCCAAGAGGCTGGATGGCAGAAAGAGACCCAGTACTTC.

V and J are TRBV7-2 and TRBJ2-1; no reliable D call. V was shortened by 0 bases and J by 6 bases, with 6 bases between the two germline ends. CDR1 is SGHTA, CDR2 FQGNSA, per germline. The CDR3 totals 13 residues. CDR3: CASSLALFNEQFF. For the CDR3, the DNA is TGTGCCAGCAGCTTAGCACTCTTCAATGAGCAGTTCTTC.

J is TRBJ2-7 and V is TRBV15; TRBD1 aligns across 9 bases. CDR3 size: 14 residues. V shed 8 bases and J 4 bases; nucleotides not matched to a gene: 9. CDR1 LNHNV and CDR2 YYDKDF come from the germline V gene (reference sequence). The DNA for the CDR3 is TGTGCCACCGGCAAGGACAGGGGAACTTACGAGCAGTACTTC. Translation: CATGKDRGTYEQYF.

The chain couples TRBV27 to TRBJ1-4; D remains ambiguous. V dropped 3 bases and J dropped 8 bases, with 13 bases sitting between them. Germline assignment: CDR1 MNHEY and CDR2 SMNVEV (reference sequence). The CDR3 totals 14 residues. For the CDR3, the DNA is TGTGCCAGCAGTTTCCAAGGGAGCAGAGAAAAACTGTTTTTT. As protein: CASSFQGSREKLFF. The whole variable domain, filled in from reference TRBV27 and TRBJ1-4, reads EAQVTQNPRYLITVTGKKLTVTCSQNMNHEYMSWYRQDPGLGLRQIYYSMNVEVTDKGDVPEGYKVSRKEKRNFPLILESPSPNQTSLYFCASSFQGSREKLFFGSGTQLSVL.

This clone was seen only once. The chain recombines TRBV3-1 (or the pseudogene TRBV3-2) with TRBJ2-1; 10 bases map to TRBD2. The CDR3 consists of 15 residues. The V gene's germline CDR1 is LGHDT and CDR2 YNNKEL (reference sequence). The V segment lost 4 bases and the J segment 3 bases; nucleotides outside the gene matches: 3. CDR3 nucleotide sequence: TGTGCCAGCAGCCCCGGGACTAGCGTCTACAATGAGCAGTTCTTC. This translates into CASSPGTSVYNEQFF.

This chain joins TRBV5-1 and TRBJ2-2; maybe TRBD1 (7 bases). Between the trimmed V and J ends, which lost 0 bases and 4 bases, there was a span of 13 bases. CDR1 is SGHRS, CDR2 YFSETQ, per germline. This CDR3 has 16 amino acids. The CDR3 nucleotides are TGCGCCAGCAGCTTGGCCGATCAGGGGGGCACCGGGGAGCTGTTTTTT. This translates into CASSLADQGGTGELFF.

This clone showed up just once. The rearrangement joins TRBV7-9 to TRBJ2-5; TRBD2 agrees at 9 bases. V shed 5 bases, J shed 4 bases, and the junction held 8 bases outside the gene matches. The germline CDR1 and CDR2 sequences are SEHNR and FQNEAQ (reference sequence). The CDR3 is made up of 15 amino acids. This CDR3 is CASSQQGGRGETQYF. DNA of the CDR3: TGTGCCAGCAGCCAGCAGGGCGGGAGGGGAGAGACCCAGTACTTC.

In its sample, this clone was seen a few times. The chain carries TRBV4-1 and TRBJ2-1; D ambiguous. The V gene lost 4 bases and the J gene lost 0 bases, with 7 bases spanning the gap. Germline loops: CDR1 MGHRA, CDR2 YSYEKL. This CDR3 has 14 amino acids. The CDR3 loop is CASSRPPSYNEQFF. CDR3 coding DNA: TGCGCCAGCAGCCGACCTCCCTCCTACAATGAGCAGTTCTTC.

The chain uses TRBV7-9 and TRBJ2-1, with D perhaps TRBD1 or TRBD2 (6 bases each). The CDR3 is 17 amino acids. Per germline, CDR1 SEHNR and CDR2 FQNEAQ (reference sequence). V was shortened by 1 base and J by 8 bases, with 21 bases between the two germline ends. The CDR3 reads CASSLEVGTPGAHEQFF. The CDR3 nucleotides read TGTGCCAGCAGCTTAGAGGTAGGGACTCCAGGGGCCCATGAGCAGTTCTTC. The whole variable domain, filled in from reference TRBV7-9 and TRBJ2-1, reads DTGVSQNPRHKITKRGQNVTFRCDPISEHNRLYWYRQTLGQGPEFLTYFQNEAQLEKSRLLSDRFSAERPKGSFSTLEIQRTEQGDSAMYLCASSLEVGTPGAHEQFFGPGTRLTVL.

The V call is TRBV29-1, the J call TRBJ2-7; 7 nucleotides align to TRBD1. The CDR3 loop spans 14 amino acids. CDR1 SQVTM and CDR2 ANQGSEA come from the germline V gene. J lost 4 bases, V lost 0 bases, and 6 bases had no gene match. CDR3: CSVEDRDRGYEQYF. CDR3 bases: TGCAGCGTTGAAGATCGGGACAGAGGATACGAGCAGTACTTC.